A selection of T cell receptor beta chains follows, all from one sample in a study of shared clonotypes between healthy human individuals. Using immunoSEQ multiplex PCR, the repertoire was profiled, and TCRdb retains in-frame clones only, with some absent. Counted here are around 430,000 clones, roughly 77% occurring once; the ten biggest clones make up roughly an eighth. Sequenced material: PBMCs. The receptor source for this set is a woman in her forties in good health. Some clones in this sample may be carry-over from other donors' samples. The CDR3 runs from the conserved cysteine through the conserved F or W. A D gene is named only where the DNA matches it firmly. The size of a clone is reported for some rows only, either as once, few or many, or as a class for expanded clones.

V gene: TRBV2; clone size: .; D gene: TRBD2; J gene: TRBJ2-1; CDR3 protein: CASKQRESQNEQFF; CDR3 DNA: TGTGCCAGCAAGCAGCGGGAGTCCCAAAATGAGCAGTTCTTC
V gene: TRBV5-1; clone size: .; D gene: .; J gene: TRBJ2-7; CDR3 protein: CASSSNRAGSSEQYF; CDR3 DNA: TGCGCCAGCAGCTCGAATAGGGCTGGGTCTAGCGAGCAGTACTTC
V gene: TRBV5-1; clone size: .; D gene: TRBD1; J gene: TRBJ2-5; CDR3 protein: CASSQQTGGWETQYF; CDR3 DNA: TGCGCCAGCAGCCAACAGACAGGGGGCTGGGAGACCCAGTACTTC
V gene: TRBV19; clone size: .; D gene: .; J gene: TRBJ2-5; CDR3 protein: CASSIGGGAAETQYF; CDR3 DNA: TGTGCCAGTAGTATAGGGGGTGGGGCAGCAGAGACCCAGTACTTC
V gene: TRBV18; clone size: .; D gene: TRBD2; J gene: TRBJ2-5; CDR3 protein: CASSPRLAGRQETQYF; CDR3 DNA: TGTGCCAGCTCACCACGACTAGCGGGACGCCAAGAGACCCAGTACTTC
V gene: TRBV7-2; clone size: .; D gene: TRBD2; J gene: TRBJ2-7; CDR3 protein: CASSLFRGRGRDEQYF; CDR3 DNA: TGTGCCAGCAGCTTATTCCGCGGGAGAGGGAGAGACGAGCAGTACTTC
V gene: TRBV27; clone size: many; D gene: TRBD1; J gene: TRBJ2-1; CDR3 protein: CASSLGQPRYNEQFF; CDR3 DNA: TGTGCCAGCAGTTTGGGACAGCCCCGGTACAATGAGCAGTTCTTC
V gene: TRBV19; clone size: .; D gene: .; J gene: TRBJ1-2; CDR3 protein: CASGEGQNYGYTF; CDR3 DNA: TGTGCCAGTGGCGAAGGACAGAACTATGGCTACACCTTC
V gene: TRBV28; clone size: .; D gene: .; J gene: TRBJ2-5; CDR3 protein: CASRNGVTQYF; CDR3 DNA: TGTGCCAGCAGGAACGGAGTGACCCAGTACTTC
V gene: TRBV5-1; clone size: .; D gene: TRBD2; J gene: TRBJ2-7; CDR3 protein: CASSGTSGYYEQYF; CDR3 DNA: TGCGCCAGCAGCGGGACTAGCGGATACTACGAGCAGTACTTC
V gene: TRBV4-1; clone size: .; D gene: TRBD2; J gene: TRBJ2-1; CDR3 protein: CASTWATSGSLVEQFF; CDR3 DNA: TGCGCCAGCACCTGGGCTACTAGCGGGAGTTTGGTCGAGCAGTTCTTC
V gene: TRBV7-2; clone size: .; D gene: TRBD1; J gene: TRBJ2-1; CDR3 protein: CASSYGQGAYNERFF; CDR3 DNA: TGTGCCAGCAGTTACGGACAGGGGGCCTACAATGAGCGGTTCTTC
V gene: TRBV9; clone size: .; D gene: .; J gene: TRBJ1-5; CDR3 protein: CASSARGGTYQPQHF; CDR3 DNA: TGTGCCAGCAGCGCGCGCGGTGGTACTTATCAGCCCCAGCATTTT
V gene: TRBV6-1; clone size: .; D gene: .; J gene: TRBJ2-1; CDR3 protein: CASSEADSYNEQFF; CDR3 DNA: TGTGCCAGCAGTGAAGCCGATTCCTACAATGAGCAGTTCTTC
V gene: TRBV9; clone size: .; D gene: .; J gene: TRBJ2-2; CDR3 protein: CASSGLLGTGELFF; CDR3 DNA: TGTGCCAGCAGCGGATTGCTAGGGACCGGGGAGCTGTTTTTT
V gene: TRBV28; clone size: .; D gene: .; J gene: TRBJ2-2; CDR3 protein: CASSRPNTGELFF; CDR3 DNA: TGTGCCAGCAGTCGCCCGAACACCGGGGAGCTGTTTTTT
V gene: TRBV7-8; clone size: .; D gene: .; J gene: TRBJ2-3; CDR3 protein: CASSLVTGTDTQYF; CDR3 DNA: TGTGCCAGCAGCTTAGTGACGGGCACAGATACGCAGTATTTT
V gene: TRBV11-2; clone size: .; D gene: .; J gene: TRBJ1-1; CDR3 protein: CASSLDPQGDVMNTEAFF; CDR3 DNA: TGTGCCAGCAGCTTAGACCCACAGGGAGACGTCATGAACACTGAAGCTTTCTTT
V gene: TRBV4-3; clone size: .; D gene: .; J gene: TRBJ2-1; CDR3 protein: CASSQDRGKEQFF; CDR3 DNA: TGCGCCAGCAGCCAAGATCGCGGGAAGGAGCAGTTCTTC
V gene: TRBV18; clone size: .; D gene: TRBD2; J gene: TRBJ2-1; CDR3 protein: CASSLGLAGLTYNEQFF; CDR3 DNA: TGTGCCAGCTCACTGGGACTAGCGGGATTAACCTACAATGAGCAGTTCTTC
V gene: TRBV19; clone size: .; D gene: .; J gene: TRBJ2-7; CDR3 protein: CASSIRDRPYEQYF; CDR3 DNA: TGTGCCAGTAGTATAAGGGACCGTCCCTACGAGCAGTACTTC
V gene: TRBV14; clone size: .; D gene: .; J gene: TRBJ2-5; CDR3 protein: CASSQEQTQYF; CDR3 DNA: TGTGCCAGCAGCCAAGAACAGACCCAGTACTTC
V gene: TRBV14; clone size: .; D gene: .; J gene: TRBJ2-5; CDR3 protein: CASSQDKWGRDCQETQYF; CDR3 DNA: TGTGCCAGCAGCCAAGATAAATGGGGACGGGACTGCCAAGAGACCCAGTACTTC
V gene: TRBV7-6; clone size: .; D gene: .; J gene: TRBJ2-3; CDR3 protein: CASSLYSDTDTQYF; CDR3 DNA: TGTGCCAGCAGCTTATATAGCGACACAGATACGCAGTATTTT
V gene: TRBV5-1; clone size: .; D gene: .; J gene: TRBJ2-7; CDR3 protein: CASSLDRTVTEQYF; CDR3 DNA: TGCGCCAGCAGCTTGGACAGAACCGTCACGGAGCAGTACTTC
V gene: TRBV5-1; clone size: once; D gene: TRBD2; J gene: TRBJ2-7; CDR3 protein: CASSLVWTTGTSATYEQYF; CDR3 DNA: TGCGCCAGCAGCTTGGTCTGGACTACCGGGACTAGCGCTACCTACGAGCAGTACTTC
V gene: TRBV7-9; clone size: few; D gene: .; J gene: TRBJ2-7; CDR3 protein: CASSLVDEQYF; CDR3 DNA: TGTGCCAGCAGCTTAGTTGACGAGCAGTACTTC